The 4 T cell receptor beta chains below all came from one sample that was sequenced in a study of blood T cells in healthy people across ages (dated by TCRdb to between 2014 and 2017). The protocol used for the library was 5' RACE. TCRdb names Illumina HiSeq 2500 as the instrument used. A second PCR of 7 to 11 cycles was performed with a sample-barcoded 5' primer and a J-beta primer mix. TCRdb applied fastp at Q25 and MiXCR to the public reads, then kept only in-frame beta chains. Duplicate CDR3 protein sequences are folded into a single record with the most common DNA and genes. The sample data list about 1,800,000 distinct CDR3 sequences, and about 30% of these were observed just once. The ten top clones hold roughly 8% of the sample. The specimen was blood. These receptors were obtained from a woman aged 30 to 39 in good health.

The J gene is TRBJ2-5, the V gene TRBV9, with 7 bases fitting TRBD1. Germline V CDR1 and CDR2: SGDLS, YYNGEE. CDR3 length: 15 amino acids. V shed 3 bases and J 5 bases; nucleotides not matched to a gene: 10. The CDR3 sequence is CASSGRQGRKETQYF. CDR3 coding DNA: TGTGCCAGCAGCGGCCGACAGGGTCGAAAGGAGACCCAGTACTTC.

This clonotype was observed at least ten times. The gene calls are TRBV6-5 and TRBJ2-1; 11 bases line up with TRBD2. V was pared by 6 bases and J by 4 bases, with 5 bases of the junction left unmatched. CDR3 length: 15 residues. Germline CDR1 and CDR2: MNHEY and SVGAGI. The CDR3 DNA sequence: TGTGCCAGCAGGCCCGGGACTAGCGGATACAATGAGCAGTTCTTC. Translating it yields CASRPGTSGYNEQFF.

The chain recombines TRBV11-2 with TRBJ2-3; 7 nucleotides align to TRBD2. The CDR3 runs to 17 residues. V shed 1 base, J shed 6 bases, and the junction held 13 bases outside the gene matches. The germline CDR1 and CDR2 sequences are SGHAT and FQNNGV. CDR3 residues: CASSLVRTSVQGDTQYF. In DNA, the CDR3 is TGTGCCAGCAGCTTAGTTAGAACTAGCGTTCAAGGGGATACGCAGTATTTT.

This clonotype was observed many times. The V gene is TRBV7-2, the J gene TRBJ1-2; D is uncertain. Germline CDR1 reads SGHTA; CDR2 reads FQGNSA. Trimming took 5 bases from V and 8 from J, leaving 12 bases between them. There are 12 residues in the CDR3. The CDR3 reads CASSRAGRGYTF. CDR3 nucleotides: TGTGCCAGCAGCCGAGCGGGTCGGGGCTACACCTTC.